These 21 T cell receptor beta chains originate from one sample sequenced in a study of spatial heterogeneity in lung cancer. Study results and caveats: Higher tumor mutation counts went along with higher counts of expanded intratumoral alpha and beta TCRs.

Antigen specificity for these receptors is unknown. TCRdb re-called the 5' RACE reads with MiXCR, one entry per CDR3 protein. Here the sample spans about 16,000 distinct CDR3 sequences, around 5% being singletons. Time point meaning: sample taken at primary tumor resection. Sequenced here: lung tumor tissue, sampled at surgery. The receptors come from a female donor with early-stage non-small cell lung cancer.

This chain links TRBV27 with TRBJ1-2; D remains unclear. The V end was cut by 4 bases, the J end by 8 bases, with 23 bases between. In germline, CDR1 is MNHEY, CDR2 SMNVEV (reference sequence). This CDR3 comprises 16 residues. The DNA of the CDR3 is TGTGCCAGCAGTTGGTACCCCCTCCAGCGCCCAGAAGGCTACACCTTC. It yields the protein CASSWYPLQRPEGYTF.

This clonotype has a count of ten or more. The rearrangement links TRBV5-1 to TRBJ2-1, with TRBD2 identical over 11 bases. J gave up 5 bases and V 1 base, and 2 bases lay outside the gene matches. The germline gives CDR1 SGHRS, CDR2 YFSETQ. This CDR3 comprises 15 residues. The CDR3 DNA follows: TGCGCCAGCAGCTTGATTAGCGGGAGGGACAATGAGCAGTTCTTC. It translates to CASSLISGRDNEQFF.

There are many counts of this clonotype. The chain links TRBV5-1 to TRBJ2-1; 9 bases align to TRBD2. The CDR3 totals 16 residues. V lost 3 bases to trimming and J lost 4 bases; unmatched junction nucleotides: 8. Germline loops: CDR1 SGHRS, CDR2 YFSETQ. CDR3 protein: CASSSYLAGRYNEQFF. As DNA, the CDR3 is TGCGCCAGCAGCTCTTATCTAGCGGGGCGATACAATGAGCAGTTCTTC.

The table lists this clonotype with many counts. This rearrangement joins TRBV20-1 to TRBJ2-2; possibly TRBD2 for D (5 bases). Germline V CDR1 and CDR2: DFQATT, SNEGSKA (reference sequence). This CDR3 spans 15 amino acids. With 0 bases removed from V and 2 bases from J, the gap between germline ends came to 10 bases. The CDR3 bases are TGCAGTGCTAGAGAACAGCGGAGAAACACCGGGGAGCTGTTTTTT. Its protein is CSAREQRRNTGELFF.

At least ten counts were recorded for this clonotype. The chain has TRBV27 and TRBJ1-6; the D gene is possibly TRBD1 (6 bases). V shed 2 bases and J shed 10 bases, with 12 bases lying between them. The germline CDR1 and CDR2 sequences are MNHEY and SMNVEV (reference sequence). The CDR3 length is 14 residues. CDR3 in amino acids: CASSLIKGGSPLHF. In nucleotides, the CDR3 is TGTGCCAGCAGTTTAATTAAGGGGGGATCACCCCTCCACTTT.

CDR3 sequence (DNA): TGCAGCGCAGTAGCGGGAGGGTACAATGAGCAGTTCTTC. Protein: CSAVAGGYNEQFF. The chain links TRBV29-1 to TRBJ2-1, with 11 positions matching TRBD2. J was trimmed by 4 bases and V by 7 bases; bases with no gene match: 3. The CDR3 is made up of 13 amino acids. Germline V gene sequence: CDR1 SQVTM, CDR2 ANQGSEA.

This clonotype came up many times. The J gene is TRBJ2-1, the V gene TRBV4-1; TRBD1 matches 7 bases. The V and J ends lost 4 bases and 7 bases, in that order; junction bases with no gene match: 4. The CDR3 consists of 13 residues. CDR1 and CDR2 (germline): MGHRA, YSYEKL. CDR3 region: CASSPGQWNEQFF. CDR3 DNA sequence: TGCGCCAGCAGCCCGGGACAGTGGAATGAGCAGTTCTTC.

This clonotype was counted many times. V usage is TRBV7-9 and J usage is TRBJ2-7; possible D gene TRBD2, 7 bases. CDR1 SEHNR and CDR2 FQNEAQ come from the germline V gene (reference sequence). Trimming left V 4 bases short and J 6 bases short, with 10 bases between. The CDR3 runs to 12 residues. The CDR3: CASSWGGGEQYF. The CDR3 nucleotides are TGTGCCAGCAGCTGGGGGGGCGGCGAGCAGTACTTC.

This clonotype was counted at least ten times. This chain links TRBV7-2 with TRBJ1-4, with D perhaps matching TRBD1 (6 bases). Germline V gives CDR1 SGHTA, CDR2 FQGNSA. Trimming took off 4 bases at V and 5 bases at J, with 14 bases between the two ends. This CDR3 has 15 residues. The CDR3 region is CASSSQGSHNEKLFF. As DNA, the CDR3 is TGTGCCAGCAGCTCTCAGGGGTCCCACAATGAAAAACTGTTTTTT.

This clonotype was recorded at least ten times. The chain employs TRBV27 and TRBJ2-7, with a possible D match to TRBD1 (6 bases). V lost 4 bases, J lost 6 bases, and 16 bases lay in between. The CDR3 contains 14 residues. Germline values: CDR1 MNHEY, CDR2 SMNVEV (reference sequence). For the CDR3, the DNA is TGTGCCAGCAGTTGGGGAACAGGGAGAGGCGAGCAGTACTTC. Its translation is CASSWGTGRGEQYF.

This clonotype is labeled medium-sized. The chain has TRBV9 and TRBJ2-3, with D unclear. CDR1 is SGDLS and CDR2 is YYNGEE in the germline V gene. The CDR3 covers 13 residues. V was pared by 3 bases and J by 2 bases, with 7 bases between. The CDR3 DNA sequence: TGTGCCAGCAGCGGATTCTCCACAGATACGCAGTATTTT. Amino acids: CASSGFSTDTQYF.

There are many counts of this clonotype. The genes are TRBV7-9 and TRBJ2-1; 15 bases align to TRBD2. The trim removed 1 base at V and 0 bases at J, leaving 4 bases unmatched. Germline V gene lookup returns CDR1 SEHNR and CDR2 FQNEAQ (reference sequence). The CDR3 sequence is 19 residues long. CDR3 DNA sequence: TGTGCCAGCAGCTTAGTTTGGACTAGCGGGAGGGCCTCCTACAATGAGCAGTTCTTC. Its translation: CASSLVWTSGRASYNEQFF.

This clonotype has just a few counts. This chain links TRBV9 with TRBJ2-5; 8 bases are a match to TRBD2. The CDR3 runs to 14 residues. The trim removed 6 bases at V and 3 bases at J, leaving 7 bases unmatched. The V gene's germline CDR1 is SGDLS and CDR2 YYNGEE. The CDR3: CASTPGLVKETQYF. CDR3 coding DNA: TGTGCCAGCACCCCGGGACTAGTTAAAGAGACCCAGTACTTC.

Relative to its sample, this clonotype is medium-sized. The chain links TRBV3-1 to TRBJ2-4; 8 positions match TRBD1. V was pared by 4 bases and J by 1 base, with 6 bases of the junction left unmatched. Germline V gene sequence: CDR1 LGHDT, CDR2 YNNKEL (reference sequence). The CDR3 is made up of 16 amino acids. This CDR3 is CASSRGQGLAKNIQYF. CDR3 nucleotide sequence: TGTGCCAGCAGCCGAGGACAGGGTTTGGCCAAAAACATTCAGTACTTC.

This clonotype was counted at least ten times. J is TRBJ2-7 and V is TRBV5-1; 10 bases are shared with TRBD2. CDR1 is SGHRS, CDR2 YFSETQ, per germline. The J segment lost 2 bases and the V segment lost 2 bases, leaving 1 base of the junction unmatched. This CDR3 is 14 amino acids long. DNA for the CDR3: TGCGCCAGCAGCTTACTAGCGGGGACCTACGAGCAGTACTTC. This sequence encodes CASSLLAGTYEQYF.

By sample fraction, this clonotype is medium-sized. V usage is TRBV28 and J usage is TRBJ2-1; 7 bases are shared with TRBD2. CDR1 and CDR2 from the germline V gene are MDHEN and SYDVKM. CDR3 length: 14 residues. V dropped 6 bases and J dropped 9; count of bases not matched to a gene: 11. CDR3 residues: CASSLWRETTEQFF. CDR3 nucleotide sequence: TGTGCCAGCAGCCTGTGGCGGGAGACCACTGAGCAGTTCTTC.

This clonotype was seen repeatedly, ten times or more. V and J are TRBV12-3 or TRBV12-4 and TRBJ1-4; D is ambiguous. The length of the CDR3 is 13 residues. The V end was cut by 3 bases, the J end by 8 bases, with 10 bases between. The CDR3 DNA is TGTGCCAGCAGTTTCAGGATGGGGGAAAAACTGTTTTTT. Amino acids: CASSFRMGEKLFF.

This clonotype was observed at least ten times. The chain employs TRBV6-1 and TRBJ2-5, with D perhaps given as TRBD1 or TRBD2 (5 bases each). This CDR3 spans 14 amino acids. The V gene's germline CDR1 is MNHNS and CDR2 SASEGT. V lost 3 bases and J lost 2, with 10 bases in between. CDR3 region: CASSEGPAQETQYF. In DNA form, the CDR3 reads TGTGCCAGCAGTGAGGGACCGGCGCAAGAGACCCAGTACTTC.

This clonotype was seen at least ten times. This sequence joins TRBV27 and TRBJ1-2; D uncertain. Germline V CDR1 and CDR2: MNHEY, SMNVEV (reference sequence). V lost 2 bases to trimming and J lost 0 bases, with 4 bases between them. The CDR3 extends over 13 amino acids. CDR3 nucleotide sequence: TGTGCCAGCAGTTTAAGGGCTAACTATGGCTACACCTTC. This sequence encodes CASSLRANYGYTF.

This clonotype has ten or more counts. This chain uses TRBV7-9 with TRBJ2-1, with D hard to call. The V and J ends lost 1 base and 6 bases respectively, with 4 bases between them. Germline assignment: CDR1 SEHNR and CDR2 FQNEAQ (reference sequence). The CDR3 has 12 residues. The CDR3 nucleotides are TGTGCCAGCAGCTTAGACAGCAATGAGCAGTTCTTC. It is translated as CASSLDSNEQFF.

This clonotype was seen only a few times. This chain links TRBV25-1 with TRBJ1-1; D possibly corresponds to TRBD1 (6 bases). The CDR3 consists of 13 residues. V gave up 5 bases and J gave up 4 bases, with 11 bases separating them. Germline CDR1 is MGHDK and CDR2 is SYGVNS. This chain's CDR3 is CASSQGPITEAFF. In DNA form, the CDR3 reads TGTGCCAGCAGTCAGGGGCCGATCACTGAAGCTTTCTTT.